In this sample, the clone carrying this TCR beta chain turned up many times. Its antigen is currently unknown. Axillary draining lymph nodes of breast cancer patients supplied the node samples. Germline CDR1 is SGHRS and CDR2 is YFSETQ. There are 14 residues in the CDR3. The V gene lost 4 bases and the J gene lost 1 base, with 10 bases spanning the gap. TCRdb independently ran MiXCR on the multiplex PCR reads; one entry per CDR3 protein. In the table there are some 150,000 distinct CDR3 sequences, under 25% of which are singletons. This sample is drawn from a study of breast tumors, draining lymph nodes, adjacent tissues. Study observations and caveats: Tumor repertoires ranked between lymph nodes and nontumor tissue in diversity, with V and J gene preferences. Compared with basal-like, luminal-like tumors shared significantly more repertoire with nontumor tissue.

The sequencing sample was made of axillary lymph node tissue. The chain joins TRBV5-1 to TRBJ2-3; maybe TRBD1 (5 bases). The TCR sequence derives from a female donor with breast cancer. Some clones in this sample may be carry-over from other donors' samples. CDR3 DNA sequence: TGCGCCAGCAGCCCCGAGACAGGCACAGATACGCAGTATTTT. Translating gives CASSPETGTDTQYF.